This record concerns one TCR beta chain sequence. These data come from a study of blood T cell repertoires in COVID-19. Trimming cost V 3 bases and J 6 bases, with 5 bases left between them. Germline V gene data show CDR1 as SQVTM and CDR2 as ANQGSEA. The CDR3 length is 10 residues. The protocol was immunoSEQ multiplex PCR, while the TCRdb copy is restricted to in-frame clones and leaves out a portion. Here the sample spans roughly 180,000 clones, about 85% being singletons. The sample comprised peripheral blood. The chain has TRBV29-1 and TRBJ1-1, with D unclear. The receptor was derived from a woman between 45 and 65 years old with COVID-19, enrolled during active disease. The CDR3 DNA reads TGCAGCGTTGACTCCCCTGAAGCTTTCTTT. It translates to CSVDSPEAFF.